The 11 T cell receptor beta chains listed next were all sequenced from one sample in a study of T cells in women clearing cervical HPV infection. TCRdb's table, derived via immunoSEQ multiplex PCR, lists solely in-frame clones and lacks some. The table for this sample gives some 37,000 clones. The sample taken for sequencing was blood buffy coat. The receptor set was obtained from a woman between 18 and 75 years old with a cervical HPV16 infection that either progressed to CIN3+ or cleared (not recorded which).

To note about this clone: The sequenced fragment ends 3 residues before the CDR3 boundary, so the rest is inferred from the germline J gene. The rearrangement joins TRBV5-1 to TRBJ2-5; D gene unclear. Between the trimmed V and J ends, which lost 2 bases and 5 bases, there was a span of 16 bases. CDR1 is SGHRS and CDR2 is YFSETQ in the germline V gene. The length of the CDR3 is 15 residues. The DNA read from the CDR3 is TGCGCCAGCAGCTTCTCAACGGGTCGGAGCGAGACC. This sequence encodes CASSFSTGRSET. The whole CDR3 region reads CASSFSTGRSETQYF.

On this clone itself: The read comes to an end 3 residues before the CDR3 does, leaving the germline J gene to fill in the end. This rearrangement joins TRBV7-2 to TRBJ1-2, with TRBD1 as a possible D gene (5 bases). CDR3 length: 14 residues. In germline, CDR1 is SGHTA, CDR2 FQGNSA. The CDR3 loop reads CASSPVWGTSDYTF. The CDR3 DNA, read in part, is TGTGCCAGCAGCCCGGTTTGGGGGACTAGCGAC.

On this clone: The sequence runs out 3 residues before the end of the CDR3; the remainder is reconstructed from the germline J gene. The rearrangement joins TRBV5-6 to TRBJ2-7, with D maybe TRBD2 (6 bases). The CDR3 is 15 amino acids. The germline gives CDR1 SGHDT, CDR2 YYEEEE. The V and J ends lost 2 bases and 4 bases respectively, with 16 bases between them. The sequenced CDR3 bases are TGTGCCAGCAGCTTTTCCCCGGGACTCTCGTACGAG. It codes for CASSFSPGLSYE. The CDR3, in full, reads CASSFSPGLSYEQYF. Full variable domain (rest looked up from reference TRBV5-6 and TRBJ2-7): DAGVTQSPTHLIKTRGQQVTLRCSPKSGHDTVSWYQQALGQGPQFIFQYYEEEERQRGNFPDRFSGHQFPNYSSELNVNALLLGDSALYLCASSFSPGLSYEQYFGPGTRLTVT.

Notes on this clone: The read terminates 3 residues ahead of where the CDR3 ends, so the germline J gene completes it. V gene TRBV19 combines with J gene TRBJ2-3, with 7 bases identical to TRBD2. This CDR3 region has 16 residues. From germline, CDR1 is LNHDA and CDR2 SQIVND (reference sequence). V trimming: 8 bases; J trimming: 5 bases; junction bases outside the gene matches: 16. CDR3 bases read: TGTGCCAGTTACTCCCTCGGGGGGAGTCAGGAAGATACG. Translating it yields CASYSLGGSQEDT. The complete CDR3 reads CASYSLGGSQEDTQYF.

With respect to this clone: Sequencing ends 3 residues short of the CDR3 end; the germline J gene provides the rest. V gene TRBV2 combines with J gene TRBJ2-7; 7 positions agree with TRBD2. CDR1 is SNHLY, CDR2 FYNNEI, per germline. J was trimmed by 2 bases and V by 4 bases; bases with no gene match: 11. The CDR3 contains 16 residues. CDR3 sequence reads: CASSGRGVAGPYEQYF. Partial CDR3 DNA: TGTGCCAGCAGTGGACGTGGAGTAGCGGGCCCCTACGAG.

Remarks on this clone: Germline and junction disagree at one end, which may indicate a read error. The CDR3 end lies 3 residues beyond the end of the read and is filled in from the germline J gene. The same CDR3 arises from other DNA sequences in this sample as well. The J gene is TRBJ1-3, the V gene TRBV7-6; 10 nucleotides align to TRBD1. The CDR3 loop spans 18 amino acids. CDR1 is SGHVS, CDR2 FNYEAQ, per germline. The CDR3 loop is CASSLGRQGALSGNTIYF. Partial CDR3 DNA: TGTGCCAGCAGCTTAGGAAGACAGGGGGCCCTCTCTGGAAACACG.

For this clone: Read sequence stops 3 residues before the CDR3 end, and the germline J gene provides the missing end. The chain joins TRBV7-2 to TRBJ1-2; D perhaps matches TRBD1 (6 bases). Germline CDR1 SGHTA, CDR2 FQGNSA. The CDR3 spans 13 residues. CDR3 DNA, as far as it was read: TGTGCCAGCAGCTCACAGGGTTTGGGGGAC. This gives the protein CASSSQGLGD. The full-length CDR3 reads as CASSSQGLGDYTF.

Remarks on this clone: Coverage ceases 3 residues before the CDR3 finishes, and the germline J gene fills in the end. The genes are TRBV5-1 and TRBJ1-2; no firm D call. The CDR3 spans 14 residues. The ends were cut back, 1 base at V and 2 bases at J, with 9 bases in the middle. From germline, CDR1 is SGHRS and CDR2 YFSETQ. CDR3 sequence: CASSLSPGNYGYTF. Incomplete CDR3 DNA: TGCGCCAGCAGCTTGAGTCCAGGAAACTATGGC.

On this clone itself: The read stops 3 residues short of the end of the CDR3; the missing end is completed from the germline J gene. This rearrangement joins TRBV20-1 to TRBJ2-1; 14 bases agree with TRBD2. The CDR3 has 15 amino acids. V was clipped by 5 bases and J by 7 bases; unmatched bases: 7. CDR1 is DFQATT, CDR2 SNEGSKA, per germline (reference sequence). CDR3 bases read: TGCAGTGCTCCAGCCGGGACTAGCGGGGGAAATGAG. It translates to CSAPAGTSGGNE. The full CDR3 sequence reads CSAPAGTSGGNEQFF.

Note on this clone: The read ends 3 residues shy of where the CDR3 ends; the end is completed using the germline J gene. This chain uses TRBV9 with TRBJ2-3, with D possibly TRBD2 on 6 matching bases. This CDR3 spans 12 amino acids. Trimming cost V 5 bases and J 4 bases, with 8 bases left between them. In germline, CDR1 is SGDLS, CDR2 YYNGEE. The sequenced part of the CDR3 DNA is TGTGCCAGCAGGGGGGGATCAGATACG. The encoded protein is CASRGGSDT. The whole CDR3 sequence is CASRGGSDTQYF.

With regard to this clone: Sequencing ends 3 residues short of the CDR3 end; the germline J gene provides the rest. The V and J genes are TRBV6-1 and TRBJ2-2; D is possibly TRBD2 (5 bases). The CDR3 has 15 amino acids. CDR1 and CDR2 from the germline V gene are MNHNS and SASEGT. The CDR3 loop is CASSDRGLGNEKLFF. The DNA read from the CDR3 is TGTGCCAGCAGTGATCGCGGGCTAGGTAATGAAAAG.